The 21 T cell receptor beta chains presented below share a single source sample, sequenced in a study of blood T cells in healthy people across ages. Together with a sample-barcoded 5' primer, a J-beta primer mix was included in a second PCR lasting about 7 to 11 cycles. One entry per CDR3 protein, called by TCRdb with MiXCR from the 5' RACE reads. The sample lists more than 1 million distinct CDR3 sequences, over 35% seen once, with 18% in the top ten. Sample: blood. The source of these receptors is an older woman in good health.

The rearrangement links TRBV7-6 to TRBJ2-1; perhaps TRBD1 as D (8 bases). The CDR3 is made up of 16 amino acids. The germline V gene has CDR1 SGHVS and CDR2 FNYEAQ. The V and J ends lost 4 bases and 6 bases respectively, with 19 bases between them. The CDR3 loop is CASSSSGDRQGNEQFF. In DNA, the CDR3 is TGTGCCAGCAGCTCCAGCGGGGACAGGCAGGGCAATGAGCAGTTCTTC.

This clonotype was counted only a few times. The CDR3 region has the DNA TGTGCCACATCGGAAGGGTCCGGCTACACCTTC. Amino acids: CATSEGSGYTF. The V call is TRBV12-3 or TRBV12-4, the J call TRBJ1-2, with D uncertain. V lost 10 bases, J lost 8 bases, and 14 bases lay in between. The length of the CDR3 is 11 residues.

The V call is TRBV5-1, the J call TRBJ2-7; 10 bases map to TRBD2. The CDR3 runs 15 residues. Germline V gene lookup returns CDR1 SGHRS and CDR2 YFSETQ. After removal of 3 bases from V and 0 bases from J, the junction contained 3 bases not matched to a gene. CDR3 nucleotides: TGCGCCAGCAGCTGGGGACTAGCGAGCTCCTACGAGCAGTACTTC. Protein sequence: CASSWGLASSYEQYF.

This clonotype was seen repeatedly, ten times or more. The V gene is TRBV29-1, the J gene TRBJ2-7; D is perhaps TRBD2 (6 bases). Germline V gene sequence: CDR1 SQVTM, CDR2 ANQGSEA. The CDR3 is 11 amino acids. V lost 4 bases to trimming and J lost 6 bases, with 10 bases between them. CDR3 residues: CSVGPAGEQYF. The DNA of the CDR3 is TGCAGCGTTGGGCCAGCGGGCGAGCAGTACTTC.

V and J are TRBV5-1 and TRBJ2-1; D is tentatively TRBD1 or TRBD2 (7 bases each). Trimming shortened V by 0 bases and J by 8 bases, and 18 bases separated the two germline ends. The germline CDR1 and CDR2 sequences are SGHRS and YFSETQ. CDR3 length: 16 residues. The CDR3 nucleotides are TGCGCCAGCAGCTTGGAGGGGGCGGGAGTTCGGGATGAGCAGTTCTTC. It encodes CASSLEGAGVRDEQFF.

The rearrangement links TRBV11-2 to TRBJ2-5, with a weak D call TRBD2 (5 bases). Germline-derived CDR1 and CDR2 are SGHAT and FQNNGV. V lost 5 bases to trimming and J lost 11 bases, with 18 bases between them. CDR3 size: 13 residues. As DNA, the CDR3 is TGTGCCAGCAGCACCGGTAACTTTTGGGAGCAGTACTTC. As protein: CASSTGNFWEQYF.

This clonotype was recorded a few times. The chain is built from TRBV30 and TRBJ2-3; D might be TRBD2 (6 bases). In germline, CDR1 is GTSNPN, CDR2 SVGIG (reference sequence). Trimming took 7 bases from V and 4 from J, leaving 9 bases between them. The CDR3 spans 11 residues. The CDR3 nucleotides are TGTGCCTCGGGGGAGGCAGATACGCAGTATTTT. As protein: CASGEADTQYF.

CDR3 amino acids: CASRPGLSSEQYF. The CDR3 DNA reads as TGTGCCAGCAGGCCGGGCCTATCTTCCGAGCAGTACTTC. V and J are TRBV6-5 and TRBJ2-5; no clear D gene. The end of the DNA is better explained by TRBJ2-7, so the J call may be wrong. This CDR3 has 13 amino acids. Germline values: CDR1 MNHEY, CDR2 SVGAGI.

This clonotype has only a few counts. The chain uses TRBV20-1 and TRBJ2-7; tentatively, D is TRBD2 (7 bases). Germline V gene lookup returns CDR1 DFQATT and CDR2 SNEGSKA (reference sequence). With 0 bases removed from V and 2 bases from J, the gap between germline ends came to 14 bases. This CDR3 spans 15 amino acids. The CDR3 DNA reads TGCAGTGCTAGAGAGCCTAGGGGGGGGGCCTACGAGCAGTACTTC. Its protein product is CSAREPRGGAYEQYF.

The chain carries TRBV28 and TRBJ1-5; TRBD1 aligns across 8 bases. J gave up 6 bases and V 7 bases, and 14 bases lay outside the gene matches. This CDR3 has 16 amino acids. CDR1 is MDHEN and CDR2 is SYDVKM in the germline V gene. CDR3 sequence reads: CASMGQGASGSQPQHF. CDR3 nucleotide sequence: TGTGCCAGCATGGGGCAGGGGGCTAGCGGGAGTCAGCCCCAGCATTTT.

The genes are TRBV15 and TRBJ1-2, with D possibly TRBD1 on 6 matching bases. The germline V gene has CDR1 LNHNV and CDR2 YYDKDF (reference sequence). CDR3 length: 13 amino acids. V dropped 1 base and J dropped 8 bases, with 11 bases sitting between them. CDR3 DNA: TGTGCCACCAGCAGAGTCCCAGGGGTGGGCTACACCTTC. Translated: CATSRVPGVGYTF.

This chain joins TRBV27 and TRBJ2-7; 10 bases are a match to TRBD2. Per germline, CDR1 MNHEY and CDR2 SMNVEV (reference sequence). The length of the CDR3 is 15 residues. Unmatched junction bases numbered 5, after V lost 6 bases and J lost 0 bases. The CDR3 protein is CASSSWTSGSYEQYF. CDR3 DNA: TGTGCCAGCAGCTCTTGGACTAGCGGCTCCTACGAGCAGTACTTC.

This clonotype was counted once. Possible read error: a much larger clone is one base away. This rearrangement joins TRBV3-1 to TRBJ2-7, with TRBD2 matching 16 bases. The germline V gene has CDR1 LGHDT and CDR2 YNNKEL (reference sequence). The CDR3 spans 17 residues. The CDR3 sequence is CASSPGLAGGLSDEQYF. CDR3 coding DNA: TGTGCCAGCAGCCCGGGACTAGCGGGAGGGCTCTCCGACGAGCAGTACTTC.

About this clonotype: The germline gene is not matched at one end of the junction; a read error may be the cause. V is TRBV5-1 and J is TRBJ2-1; perhaps TRBD1 as D (5 bases). This CDR3 is 13 amino acids long. The germline CDR1 and CDR2 sequences are SGHRS and YFSETQ. This CDR3 reads CACSLGLQDEQFF. DNA for the CDR3: TGCGCCTGCAGCTTGGGGCTACAGGATGAGCAGTTCTTC. Combining the CDR3 with reference TRBV5-1 and TRBJ2-1 gives the whole variable domain KAGVTQTPRYLIKTRGQQVTLSCSPISGHRSVSWYQQTPGQGLQFLFEYFSETQRNKGNFPGRFSGRQFSNSRSEMNVSTLELGDSALYLCACSLGLQDEQFFGPGTRLTVL.

This clonotype occurred a few times. CDR3: CASSQGVGAYNEQFF. The CDR3 bases are TGTGCCAGCAGCCAGGGCGTGGGGGCGTACAATGAGCAGTTCTTC. J is TRBJ2-1 and V is TRBV3-1; perhaps TRBD1 as D (6 bases). This CDR3 has 15 amino acids. Deletions cut 3 bases from V and 4 bases from J, with 13 bases between. Germline V CDR1 and CDR2: LGHDT, YNNKEL (reference sequence).

The chain couples TRBV29-1 to TRBJ2-5; weak D call: TRBD2 (6 bases). Matching the DNA end better, TRBJ2-7 makes the J call doubtful. CDR3 size: 13 residues. The germline CDR1 and CDR2 sequences are SQVTM and ANQGSEA. This CDR3 is CSALGGTPGEQYF. CDR3 coding DNA: TGCAGCGCCTTAGGCGGGACCCCCGGCGAGCAGTACTTC.

The chain joins TRBV2 to TRBJ1-1; a possible D gene is TRBD1 (6 bases). Germline lookup yields CDR1 SNHLY and CDR2 FYNNEI. This CDR3 spans 17 amino acids. Trimming stripped 2 bases from V and 2 bases from J, with 18 bases between. Here the CDR3 DNA reads TGTGCCAGCAGTGAAAGGGGACACCTAAGGGGAAACACTGAAGCTTTCTTT. It specifies CASSERGHLRGNTEAFF. The variable domain in full, completed from reference TRBV2 and TRBJ1-1, reads EPEVTQTPSHQVTQMGQEVILRCVPISNHLYFYWYRQILGQKVEFLVSFYNNEISEKSEIFDDQFSVERPDGSNFTLKIRSTKLEDSAMYFCASSERGHLRGNTEAFFGQGTRLTVV.

This clonotype appeared a single time. The J gene is TRBJ2-7, the V gene TRBV3-1; D is unresolved. CDR1 and CDR2 (germline): LGHDT, YNNKEL (reference sequence). Trimming stripped 0 bases from V and 9 bases from J, with 15 bases between. The CDR3 contains 14 residues. The CDR3 here is CASSQEIDHAVQYF. CDR3 coding DNA: TGTGCCAGCAGCCAAGAGATCGACCATGCGGTGCAGTACTTC.

This clonotype has more than one count but fewer than ten. This chain uses TRBV10-3 with TRBJ2-1; 9 bases are a match to TRBD1. Unmatched junction bases numbered 7, after V lost 0 bases and J lost 7 bases. The CDR3 spans 16 residues. CDR1 ENHRY and CDR2 SYGVKD come from the germline V gene. The CDR3 region has the DNA TGTGCCATCAGTGAGTCCTGGGACAGGGACCTTAATGAGCAGTTCTTC. Amino acids: CAISESWDRDLNEQFF.

This chain links TRBV12-3 or TRBV12-4 with TRBJ2-2; D tentatively reads TRBD1 or TRBD2 (5 bases each). The V and J ends lost 5 bases and 5 bases respectively, with 18 bases between them. This CDR3 spans 16 amino acids. CDR3 amino acids: CASSASGTTLTGELFF. The CDR3 DNA follows: TGTGCCAGCAGTGCGTCCGGGACGACACTGACCGGGGAGCTGTTTTTT.

The rearrangement uses TRBV4-2 and TRBJ2-1; the D gene is possibly TRBD2 (5 bases). In germline, CDR1 is LGHNA, CDR2 YNFKEQ. CDR3 size: 16 residues. V dropped 2 bases and J dropped 3 bases, with 14 bases sitting between them. In nucleotides, the CDR3 is TGTGCCAGCAGCCAACCTGACCGGGAATACTACAATGAGCAGTTCTTC. This sequence encodes CASSQPDREYYNEQFF.